This TCR beta chain derives from a study of T cells in Graves' hyperthyroidism and ophthalmopathy. The germline V and J ends were trimmed by 6 bases and 0 bases, with 13 bases remaining between them. The CDR3 runs to 16 residues. Germline V gives CDR1 SGHRS, CDR2 YFSETQ. About this clonotype itself: What it binds is not known.

The cohort's ophthalmopathy patients, a group with duration under 3 months, had a Clinical Activity Score of at least 3 and a NOSPECS grade of at least 4. PBMCs stemmed from around 9.3 ml fresh peripheral blood. The study's findings and limits: The model forecast ophthalmopathy, anticipating it by a median about 7 months before onset. Most clonotypes expanded in the thyroid (above 0.001) were also present in blood.

RNA transcripts provided the source from which TCR beta CDR3 regions were amplified. TCR CDR3 regions were first amplified by RT-PCR with HTBI primers. TCRdb used MiXCR to reprocess the multiplex PCR reads, holding one entry per CDR3 protein. The sample shows about 640,000 distinct CDR3 sequences, 14% of them seen only once. Sequenced sample: blood. The chain uses TRBV5-1 and TRBJ2-6, with a possible D match to TRBD1 (5 bases). This TCR derives from a woman aged 45-59 years with Graves' ophthalmopathy. CDR3 in DNA: TGCGCCAGCACCCAAAGGGGTCACTCTGGGGCCAACGTCCTGACTTTC. Translating gives CASTQRGHSGANVLTF.